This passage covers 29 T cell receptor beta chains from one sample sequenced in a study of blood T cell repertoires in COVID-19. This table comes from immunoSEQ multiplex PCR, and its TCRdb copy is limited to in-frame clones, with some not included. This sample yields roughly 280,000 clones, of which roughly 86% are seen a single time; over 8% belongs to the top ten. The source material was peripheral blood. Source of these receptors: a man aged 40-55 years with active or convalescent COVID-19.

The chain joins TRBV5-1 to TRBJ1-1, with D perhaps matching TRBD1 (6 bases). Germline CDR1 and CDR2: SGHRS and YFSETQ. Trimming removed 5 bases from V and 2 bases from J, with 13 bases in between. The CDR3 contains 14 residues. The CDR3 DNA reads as TGCGCCAGCAGACTTGGACAGTTCAACACTGAAGCTTTCTTT. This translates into CASRLGQFNTEAFF.

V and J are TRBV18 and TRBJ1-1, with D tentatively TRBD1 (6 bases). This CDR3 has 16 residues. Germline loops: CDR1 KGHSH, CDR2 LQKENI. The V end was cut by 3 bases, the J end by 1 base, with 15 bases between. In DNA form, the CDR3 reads TGTGCCAGCTCACCTAACAGGGTCGGAGGGAACACTGAAGCTTTCTTT. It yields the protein CASSPNRVGGNTEAFF.

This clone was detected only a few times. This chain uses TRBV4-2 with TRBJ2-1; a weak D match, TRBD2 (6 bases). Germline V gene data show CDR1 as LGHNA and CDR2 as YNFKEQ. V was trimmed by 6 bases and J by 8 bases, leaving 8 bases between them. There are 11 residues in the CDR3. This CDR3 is CASRRDDEQFF. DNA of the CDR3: TGTGCCAGCAGGCGGGACGATGAGCAGTTCTTC.

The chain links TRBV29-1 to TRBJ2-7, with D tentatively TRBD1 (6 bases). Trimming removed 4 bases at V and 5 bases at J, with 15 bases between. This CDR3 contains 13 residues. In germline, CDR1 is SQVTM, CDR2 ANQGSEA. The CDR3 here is CSVGGGGGNEQYF. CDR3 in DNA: TGCAGCGTTGGGGGTGGGGGCGGCAACGAGCAGTACTTC.

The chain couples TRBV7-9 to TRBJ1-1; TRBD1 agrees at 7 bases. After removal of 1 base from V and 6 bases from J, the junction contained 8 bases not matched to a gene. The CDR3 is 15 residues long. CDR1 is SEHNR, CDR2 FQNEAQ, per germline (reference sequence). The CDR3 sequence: CASSLGQGLPAEAFF. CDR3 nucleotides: TGTGCCAGCAGCTTAGGACAGGGCCTACCCGCTGAAGCTTTCTTT. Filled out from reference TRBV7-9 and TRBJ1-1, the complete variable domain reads DTGVSQNPRHKITKRGQNVTFRCDPISEHNRLYWYRQTLGQGPEFLTYFQNEAQLEKSRLLSDRFSAERPKGSFSTLEIQRTEQGDSAMYLCASSLGQGLPAEAFFGQGTRLTVV.

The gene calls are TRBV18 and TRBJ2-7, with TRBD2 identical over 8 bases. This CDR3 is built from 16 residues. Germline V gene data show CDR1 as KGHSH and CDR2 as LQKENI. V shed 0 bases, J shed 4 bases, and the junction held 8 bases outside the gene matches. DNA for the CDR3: TGTGCCAGCTCACCACCGTTTGCGGGAGGCTGGTACGAGCAGTACTTC. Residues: CASSPPFAGGWYEQYF.

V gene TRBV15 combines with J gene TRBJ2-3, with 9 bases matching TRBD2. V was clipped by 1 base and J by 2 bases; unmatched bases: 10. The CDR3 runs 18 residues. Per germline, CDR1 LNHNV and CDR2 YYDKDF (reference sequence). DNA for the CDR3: TGTGCCACCAGCAGAGCTCGTCGTGGCGGGAGGGCCACAGATACGCAGTATTTT. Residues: CATSRARRGGRATDTQYF.

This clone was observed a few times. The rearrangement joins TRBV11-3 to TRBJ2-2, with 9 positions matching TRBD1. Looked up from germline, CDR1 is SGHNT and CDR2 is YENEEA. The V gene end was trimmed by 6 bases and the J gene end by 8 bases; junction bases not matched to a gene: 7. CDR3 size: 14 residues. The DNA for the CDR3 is TGTGCCAGCAGGGGACAGGGAACTTCAGGGGAGCTGTTTTTT. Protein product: CASRGQGTSGELFF.

In nucleotides, the CDR3 is TGCGCCAGCAGCTTGAGCGGATGGCCAACCTTC. This encodes CASSLSGWPTF. The rearrangement joins TRBV5-1 to TRBJ1-2, with unresolved D. The CDR3 consists of 11 residues. V was clipped by 1 base and J by 14 bases, with 12 bases between them. Germline CDR1 is SGHRS and CDR2 is YFSETQ. The whole variable domain, filled in from reference TRBV5-1 and TRBJ1-2, reads KAGVTQTPRYLIKTRGQQVTLSCSPISGHRSVSWYQQTPGQGLQFLFEYFSETQRNKGNFPGRFSGRQFSNSRSEMNVSTLELGDSALYLCASSLSGWPTFGSGTRLTVV.

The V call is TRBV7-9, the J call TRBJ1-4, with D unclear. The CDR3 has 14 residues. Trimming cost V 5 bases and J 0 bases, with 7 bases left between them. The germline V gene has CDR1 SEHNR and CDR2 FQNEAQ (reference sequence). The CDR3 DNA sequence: TGTGCCAGCAGCCGCAGTGCAACTAATGAAAAACTGTTTTTT. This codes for CASSRSATNEKLFF.

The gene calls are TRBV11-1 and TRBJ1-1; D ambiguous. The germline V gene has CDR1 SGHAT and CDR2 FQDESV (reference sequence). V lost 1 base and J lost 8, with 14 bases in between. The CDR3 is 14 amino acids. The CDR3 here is CASSLVGSTREAFF. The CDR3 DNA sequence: TGTGCCAGCAGCTTAGTTGGGTCCACGAGGGAAGCTTTCTTT. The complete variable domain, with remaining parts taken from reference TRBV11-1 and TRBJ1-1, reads EAEVAQSPRYKITEKSQAVAFWCDPISGHATLYWYRQILGQGPELLVQFQDESVVDDSQLPKDRFSAERLKGVDSTLKIQPAELGDSAMYLCASSLVGSTREAFFGQGTRLTVV.

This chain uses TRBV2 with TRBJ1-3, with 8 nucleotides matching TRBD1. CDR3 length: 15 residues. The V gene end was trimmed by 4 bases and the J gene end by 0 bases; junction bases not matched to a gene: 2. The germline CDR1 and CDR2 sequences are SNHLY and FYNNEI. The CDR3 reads CASSGQGASGNTIYF. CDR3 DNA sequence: TGTGCCAGCAGTGGCCAGGGGGCCTCTGGAAACACCATATATTTT.

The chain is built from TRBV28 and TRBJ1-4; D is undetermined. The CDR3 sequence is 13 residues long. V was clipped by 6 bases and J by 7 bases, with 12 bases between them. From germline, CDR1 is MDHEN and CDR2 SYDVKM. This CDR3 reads CASSRGVGEKLFF. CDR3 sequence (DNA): TGTGCCAGCAGCCGCGGGGTGGGTGAAAAACTGTTTTTT.

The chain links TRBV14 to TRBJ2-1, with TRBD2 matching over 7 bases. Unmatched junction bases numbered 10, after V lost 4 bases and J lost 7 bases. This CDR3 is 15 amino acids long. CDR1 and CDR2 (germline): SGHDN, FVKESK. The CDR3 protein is CASSRGRAMVNEQFF. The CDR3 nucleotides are TGTGCCAGCAGCCGGGGGAGGGCCATGGTAAATGAGCAGTTCTTC.

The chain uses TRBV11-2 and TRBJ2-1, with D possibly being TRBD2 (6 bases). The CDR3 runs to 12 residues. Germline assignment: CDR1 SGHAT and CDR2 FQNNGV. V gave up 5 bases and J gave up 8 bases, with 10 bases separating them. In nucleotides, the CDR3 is TGTGCCAGCAGCCGGGGGAATTATGAGCAGTTCTTC. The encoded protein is CASSRGNYEQFF.

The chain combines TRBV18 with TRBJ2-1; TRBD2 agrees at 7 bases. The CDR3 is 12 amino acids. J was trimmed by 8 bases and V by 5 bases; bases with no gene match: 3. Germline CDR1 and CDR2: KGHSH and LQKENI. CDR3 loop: CASSSLADEQFF. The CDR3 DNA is TGTGCCAGCTCAAGCCTAGCGGATGAGCAGTTCTTC.

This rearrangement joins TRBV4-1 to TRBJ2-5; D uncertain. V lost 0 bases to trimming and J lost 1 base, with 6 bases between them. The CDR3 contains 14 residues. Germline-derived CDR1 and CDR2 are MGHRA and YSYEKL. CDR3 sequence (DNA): TGCGCCAGCAGCCAAGAGGGCAGCCAAGAGACCCAGTACTTC. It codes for CASSQEGSQETQYF.

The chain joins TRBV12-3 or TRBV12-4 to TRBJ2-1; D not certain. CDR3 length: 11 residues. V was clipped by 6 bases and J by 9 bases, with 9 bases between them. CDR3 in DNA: TGTGCCAGCAGGCTGCGCCGTGAGCAGTTCTTC. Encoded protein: CASRLRREQFF.

CDR3 amino acids: CASSLYGGGKASPGNYGYTF. Here the CDR3 DNA reads TGTGCCAGCAGTTTATATGGAGGAGGCAAAGCGTCTCCAGGAAACTATGGCTACACCTTC. The V and J genes are TRBV27 and TRBJ1-2; D gene uncertain. V was pared by 1 base and J by 2 bases, with 26 bases between. Germline CDR1 MNHEY, CDR2 SMNVEV (reference sequence). The CDR3 contains 20 residues.

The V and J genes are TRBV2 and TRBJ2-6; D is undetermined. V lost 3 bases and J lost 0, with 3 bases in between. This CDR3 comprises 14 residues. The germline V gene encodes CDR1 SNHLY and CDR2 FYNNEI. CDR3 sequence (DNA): TGTGCCAGCAGTGACGGCTCTGGGGCCAACGTCCTGACTTTC. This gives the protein CASSDGSGANVLTF.

The CDR3 nucleotides read TGCGCCAGCAGCCAAGAAGGACAGGGGGCGTTTGGCGGGGAGCTGTTTTTT. Encoded protein: CASSQEGQGAFGGELFF. The chain has TRBV4-1 and TRBJ2-2, with 11 nucleotides matching TRBD1. Germline assignment: CDR1 MGHRA and CDR2 YSYEKL. This CDR3 spans 17 amino acids. With V trimmed by 0 bases and J by 7 bases, 7 bases remained unmatched.

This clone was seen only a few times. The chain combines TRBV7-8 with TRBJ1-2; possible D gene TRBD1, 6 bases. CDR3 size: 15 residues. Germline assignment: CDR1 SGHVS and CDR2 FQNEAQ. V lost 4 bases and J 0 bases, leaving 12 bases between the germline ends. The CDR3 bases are TGTGCCAGCAGCTACGTCGCAGGGGCTAACTATGGCTACACCTTC. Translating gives CASSYVAGANYGYTF.

The CDR3 nucleotides read TGTGCCAGCAGCTTAGAAAAGACAGGGCAAGGCTACACCTTC. Its protein is CASSLEKTGQGYTF. The chain recombines TRBV7-2 with TRBJ1-2, with 7 nucleotides matching TRBD1. The V gene's germline CDR1 is SGHTA and CDR2 FQGNSA. The junction had 7 bases not matched to a gene; V was cut back by 1 base and J by 8 bases. The CDR3 loop spans 14 amino acids.

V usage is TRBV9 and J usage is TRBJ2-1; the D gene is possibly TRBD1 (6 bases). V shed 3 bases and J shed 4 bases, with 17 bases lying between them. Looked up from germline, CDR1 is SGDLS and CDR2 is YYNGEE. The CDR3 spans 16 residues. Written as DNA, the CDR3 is TGTGCCAGCAGCGCCCGACAGGCAGGTTTTTACAATGAGCAGTTCTTC. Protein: CASSARQAGFYNEQFF.

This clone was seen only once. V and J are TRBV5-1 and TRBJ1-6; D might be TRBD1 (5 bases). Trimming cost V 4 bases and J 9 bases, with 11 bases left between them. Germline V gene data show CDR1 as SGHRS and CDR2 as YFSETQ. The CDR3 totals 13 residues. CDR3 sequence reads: CASSSQTASPLHF. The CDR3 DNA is TGCGCCAGCAGCAGCCAGACAGCTTCACCCCTCCACTTT.

The CDR3 sequence is CASITGWNTEAFF. The CDR3 DNA is TGTGCCAGCATAACAGGGTGGAACACTGAAGCTTTCTTT. The chain combines TRBV28 with TRBJ1-1; tentatively, D is TRBD1 (6 bases). Germline V gene sequence: CDR1 MDHEN, CDR2 SYDVKM. Trimming cost V 7 bases and J 1 base, with 10 bases left between them. The CDR3 is made up of 13 amino acids.

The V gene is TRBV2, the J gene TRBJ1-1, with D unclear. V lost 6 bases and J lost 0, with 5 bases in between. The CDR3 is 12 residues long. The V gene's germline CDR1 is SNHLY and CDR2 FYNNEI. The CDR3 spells CASREMNTEAFF. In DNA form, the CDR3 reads TGTGCCAGCAGAGAGATGAACACTGAAGCTTTCTTT.

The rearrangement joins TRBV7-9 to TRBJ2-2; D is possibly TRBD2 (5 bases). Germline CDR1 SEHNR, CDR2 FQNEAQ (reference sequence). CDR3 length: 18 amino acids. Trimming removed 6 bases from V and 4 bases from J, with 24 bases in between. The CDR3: CASSYALLGGGGTGELFF. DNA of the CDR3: TGTGCCAGCAGTTACGCGCTTCTAGGAGGAGGCGGCACCGGGGAGCTGTTTTTT. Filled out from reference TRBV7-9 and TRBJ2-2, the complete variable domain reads DTGVSQNPRHKITKRGQNVTFRCDPISEHNRLYWYRQTLGQGPEFLTYFQNEAQLEKSRLLSDRFSAERPKGSFSTLEIQRTEQGDSAMYLCASSYALLGGGGTGELFFGEGSRLTVL.

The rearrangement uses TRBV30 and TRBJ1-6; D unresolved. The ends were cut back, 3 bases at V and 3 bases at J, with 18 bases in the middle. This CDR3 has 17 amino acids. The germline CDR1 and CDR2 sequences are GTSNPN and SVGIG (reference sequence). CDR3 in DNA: TGTGCCTGGAGGCGTATCTCGAGGGCAGGCTATAATTCACCCCTCCACTTT. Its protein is CAWRRISRAGYNSPLHF.